What follows describes a single T cell receptor (beta chain). This clone was counted only a few times. Its antigen target is currently unknown. No base quality information exists; no much larger clone differs at one position. The CDR3 holds 15 amino acids from the cysteine to the phenylalanine. Of all the DNA, just the CDR3 is kept, 45 bases in frame from base 1. CDR1 SGHNT and CDR2 YYREEE are derived from the germline V gene (reference sequence). V loses 2 bases at its end and J loses 2 bases; junction bases beyond the gene matches: 2. Collaborating institutions collected whole blood in K2EDTA tubes following their own protocols. Collaborator samples were shipped for TCRbeta analysis as frozen whole blood, isolated PBMCs, or DNA extracted from either sample type. TCRbeta CDR3 regions were amplified from genomic DNA by means of the immunoSEQ Assay, a bias-controlled multiplex PCR. As for how the authors treated the data: Nucleated cell counts per sample were estimated from amplification of reference gene primers within the assay. To quantify the absolute abundance of each unique TCRbeta CDR3 rearrangement, sequence reads were collapsed and filtered. For each sample, productive Simpson clonality was calculated as the square root of Simpson's diversity index across productive rearrangements. The clones in this table, taken by TCRdb from immuneACCESS, are in-frame only. Not every clone is retained; where verified, under half of the shortfall comes from an unresolved V gene, and the cause of the rest is unknown. Clonal size and the V and J genes are those of that table, whereas D and trimming came from the DNA. The sample includes approximately 75,000 clones, with around 83% observed a single time. 8.5% to 10% of the sample rests with the top ten.

The data originate from a study of blood T cell repertoires in COVID-19 (dated by TCRdb to the early 2020s). Turning to the overall study: Samples from collaborators originated in the United States, Italy and Spain and spanned both the acute and convalescent phases of COVID-19. The samples were drawn from two sources: the first 160 participants of the ongoing ImmuneRACE study, and 1,000 to 1,500 subjects contributed by 6 global collaborators. The prospective study material was composed of cDNA or gDNA derived from T cells, B-cell-depleted T cells, or PBMCs. Where HLA class I and class II types were available, the types were taken from metadata supplied by the sample provider, not from assay-based typing. Nearly every sample came with metadata listing a de-identified subject ID, COVID-19 status, age in years and sex. The dataset comprised deeply sampled blood TCRbeta repertoires from subjects exposed to, actively infected with, or recovered from COVID-19. The repertoires were released in a freely available public database meant as a resource for research on the immune response to SARS-CoV-2. The investigation overall reported the following: How much clinical and demographic metadata was included differed by source and by participant, and the metadata was provided uncurated.

The clonotype comes from a woman aged 80 or older with acute or convalescent COVID-19. This chain is built from TRBV5-4 and TRBJ1-5; TRBD1 lines up with 9 middle nucleotides. The sample consisted of peripheral blood. The CDR3 reads as follows: CASSLGTGRNQPQHF. The sequenced DNA is TGTGCCAGCAGCTTAGGGACAGGGCGCAATCAGCCCCAGCATTTT.